Sequencing of this T cell receptor (beta chain) was carried out in a study of CXCR3-negative and CXCR3-positive naive CD8 T cells. The CDR3 totals 14 residues. Germline CDR1 SQVTM, CDR2 ANQGSEA. The libraries of TRB cDNA were constructed through 5' RACE using UMI labels. Each CDR3 protein gets one entry in TCRdb, which reprocessed the 5' RACE reads and gives no DNA. There are roughly 41,000 distinct CDR3 sequences in the sample, with less than 9.5% held by the top ten. Whole-study results and caveats: Unlike memory cells, which differed, naive CXCR3-negative and CXCR3-positive cells had similar TRBV-TRBJ usage.

As concerns this clonotype: Its specificity is not known.

Sequences were obtained from memory CD8+ T cells from blood. This chain uses TRBV29-1 with TRBJ2-1; TCRdb's D call of TRBD2 is untestable without DNA. This clonotype was sampled from a human donor in good health. Some clones in this sample may be carry-over from other donors' samples. This chain's CDR3 is CSVILAGGLYEQFF.